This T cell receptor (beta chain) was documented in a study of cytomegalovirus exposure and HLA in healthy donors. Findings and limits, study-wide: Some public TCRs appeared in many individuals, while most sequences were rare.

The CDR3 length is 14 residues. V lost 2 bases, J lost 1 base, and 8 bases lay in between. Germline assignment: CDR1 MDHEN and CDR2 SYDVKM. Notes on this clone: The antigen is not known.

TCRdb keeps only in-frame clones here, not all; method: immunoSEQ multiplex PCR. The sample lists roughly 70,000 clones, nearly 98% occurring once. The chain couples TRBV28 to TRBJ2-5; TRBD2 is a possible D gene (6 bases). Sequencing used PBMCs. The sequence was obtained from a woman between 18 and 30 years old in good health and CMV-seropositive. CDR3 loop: CASSLAGPQETQYF. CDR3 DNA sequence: TGTGCCAGCAGTTTAGCGGGGCCCCAAGAGACCCAGTACTTC.